These 23 T cell receptor beta chains came from one sample sequenced in a study of T cell repertoires in cytomegalovirus infection. Each CDR3 protein gets one entry after TCRdb re-called the reads with MiXCR. The table includes roughly 150,000 distinct CDR3 sequences, less than 25% detected once. These receptors' targets are unknown. Sequencing was performed on CD8+ T cells from cultured PBMCs, taken from culture after CMV antigen stimulation. These receptors all stem from a human donor in good health (CMV status not recorded). Some clones in this sample may be carry-over from other donors' samples.

Only a few counts were recorded for this clonotype. At one boundary the junction diverges from the germline segment, which might be a read error. The V gene is TRBV3-1, the J gene TRBJ1-4; D possibly corresponds to TRBD1 (5 bases). Germline V CDR1 and CDR2: LGHDT, YNNKEL (reference sequence). The CDR3 consists of 13 residues. The CDR3 DNA is TGTGCCAGCAGCCGGGACTCCTCGGAAAAACTGTCTTTT. This sequence encodes CASSRDSSEKLSF. The full variable domain, with the rest looked up from reference TRBV3-1 and TRBJ1-4, is DTAVSQTPKYLVTQMGNDKSIKCEQNLGHDTMYWYKQDSKKFLKIMFSYNNKELIINETVPNRFSPKSPDKAHLNLHINSLELGDSAVYFCASSRDSSEKLSFGSGTQLSVL.

The chain joins TRBV6-1 to TRBJ1-4; D might be TRBD1 (5 bases). V was shortened by 11 bases and J by 2 bases, with 24 bases between the two germline ends. The CDR3 extends over 17 amino acids. CDR1 is MNHNS, CDR2 SASEGT, per germline. The CDR3 DNA follows: TGTGCCTCGCGACAGCAAGCCCAAGCGAAGACTAATGAAAAACTGTTTTTT. This gives the protein CASRQQAQAKTNEKLFF.

This clonotype showed up just a few times. The chain couples TRBV28 to TRBJ1-3; D ambiguous. From germline, CDR1 is MDHEN and CDR2 SYDVKM. Deletions cut 7 bases from V and 2 bases from J, with 12 bases between. This CDR3 is 14 amino acids long. CDR3 amino acids: CASKDQPAGNTIYF. The CDR3 DNA sequence: TGTGCCAGCAAAGACCAACCTGCTGGAAACACCATATATTTT.

V usage is TRBV7-2 and J usage is TRBJ1-2; 7 nucleotides match TRBD1. The CDR3 is made up of 14 amino acids. Germline-derived CDR1 and CDR2 are SGHTA and FQGNSA. The V and J ends lost 0 bases and 3 bases, in that order; junction bases with no gene match: 1. The CDR3 sequence is CASSLAGGDYGYTF. CDR3 bases: TGTGCCAGCAGCTTAGCAGGGGGCGACTATGGCTACACCTTC.

V and J are TRBV6-6 and TRBJ2-5; 7 bases agree with TRBD1. Germline V gives CDR1 MNHNY, CDR2 SVGAGI (reference sequence). The CDR3 length is 15 residues. Unmatched junction bases numbered 10, after V lost 5 bases and J lost 4 bases. CDR3 sequence: CASSDGTVILETQYF. Here the CDR3 DNA reads TGTGCCAGCAGTGACGGGACAGTCATCCTAGAGACCCAGTACTTC.

This sequence joins TRBV12-5 and TRBJ2-1; perhaps D is TRBD1 or TRBD2 (6 bases each). Per germline, CDR1 LGHNT and CDR2 FRNRAP. Trimming took off 5 bases at V and 7 bases at J, with 12 bases between the two ends. CDR3 size: 13 residues. The CDR3 reads CASGRGGPNEQFF. The CDR3 DNA reads TGTGCTAGTGGTCGTGGGGGGCCGAATGAGCAGTTCTTC.

The J gene is TRBJ1-2, the V gene TRBV7-9; 7 bases line up with TRBD1. The CDR3 sequence is 14 residues long. CDR1 and CDR2 (germline): SEHNR, FQNEAQ (reference sequence). V lost 4 bases to trimming and J lost 4 bases; unmatched junction nucleotides: 6. The chain's CDR3 is CASSSSTGSYGYTF. The DNA for the CDR3 is TGTGCCAGCAGCTCGTCGACAGGGTCCTATGGCTACACCTTC. Full variable domain (rest looked up from reference TRBV7-9 and TRBJ1-2): DTGVSQNPRHKITKRGQNVTFRCDPISEHNRLYWYRQTLGQGPEFLTYFQNEAQLEKSRLLSDRFSAERPKGSFSTLEIQRTEQGDSAMYLCASSSSTGSYGYTFGSGTRLTVV.

In this sample, this clonotype turned up a few times. This chain joins TRBV7-8 and TRBJ2-5; a weak D match, TRBD2 (7 bases). The CDR3 length is 15 residues. Trimming removed 3 bases from V and 4 bases from J, with 15 bases in between. Germline V gives CDR1 SGHVS, CDR2 FQNEAQ. The CDR3 DNA is TGTGCCAGCAGCTTGGGGAGGGGGAAGGTAGAGACCCAGTACTTC. Translation gives CASSLGRGKVETQYF.

V usage is TRBV7-9 and J usage is TRBJ1-6; D gene unclear. Germline CDR1 and CDR2: SEHNR and FQNEAQ (reference sequence). V was trimmed by 11 bases and J by 6 bases, leaving 17 bases between them. The CDR3 covers 14 residues. CDR3 sequence (DNA): TGTGCCGGCCGGACGGCTAGCCTTAATTCACCCCTCCACTTT. Translation: CAGRTASLNSPLHF.

This clonotype was detected only a few times. The CDR3 DNA sequence: TGTGCCAGCAGTTTATGTTGCCAAGGGACAGGGTACGTCCTAAGGATGAACACTGAAGCTTTCTTT. Translation: CASSLCCQGTGYVLRMNTEAFF. J is TRBJ1-1 and V is TRBV12-3 or TRBV12-4, with 9 bases that match TRBD1. Trimming took 2 bases from V and 0 from J; bases not matched to a gene: 22. The CDR3 spans 22 residues.

This clonotype was counted a few times. The CDR3 reads CASSYTGADGYTF. DNA for the CDR3: TGTGCCAGCAGCTATACAGGGGCGGATGGCTACACCTTC. This chain connects TRBV7-6 to TRBJ1-2; 7 positions match TRBD1. Losses at the gene ends were 4 bases for V and 6 bases for J; bases not matched to a gene: 5. The CDR3 runs 13 residues. In germline, CDR1 is SGHVS, CDR2 FNYEAQ.

V and J are TRBV12-3 or TRBV12-4 and TRBJ2-5, with 10 positions matching TRBD1. After removal of 3 bases from V and 13 bases from J, the junction contained 8 bases not matched to a gene. This CDR3 comprises 13 residues. This CDR3 is CASSFPGQGPPYF. Here the CDR3 DNA reads TGTGCCAGCAGTTTTCCGGGACAGGGGCCGCCGTACTTC.

The chain couples TRBV7-8 to TRBJ1-4; D remains ambiguous. CDR3 size: 15 residues. Trimming stripped 5 bases from V and 4 bases from J, with 14 bases between. Germline V lookup: CDR1 SGHVS, CDR2 FQNEAQ. The DNA for the CDR3 is TGTGCCAGCAGCCTCAGCCGAGCCATTAATGAAAAACTGTTTTTT. Its translation: CASSLSRAINEKLFF.

This chain connects TRBV7-2 to TRBJ1-5; D remains unclear. V lost 2 bases, J lost 0 bases, and 14 bases lay in between. CDR1 and CDR2 (germline): SGHTA, FQGNSA. This CDR3 is 17 amino acids long. CDR3 residues: CASSLLPSEYSNQPQHF. CDR3 DNA: TGTGCCAGCAGCTTACTCCCCAGCGAGTATAGCAATCAGCCCCAGCATTTT.

The gene calls are TRBV30 and TRBJ2-1; 7 positions agree with TRBD2. V was pared by 3 bases and J by 0 bases, with 8 bases of the junction left unmatched. The CDR3 is 16 amino acids. CDR1 is GTSNPN and CDR2 is SVGIG in the germline V gene (reference sequence). The CDR3 coding sequence is TGTGCCTGGAGCACCGGGCGGGGGAGCTCCTACAATGAGCAGTTCTTC. It specifies CAWSTGRGSSYNEQFF.

This clonotype was seen a handful of times. V is TRBV12-3 or TRBV12-4 and J is TRBJ1-2; TRBD1 might be the D (6 bases). V dropped 8 bases and J dropped 5 bases, with 15 bases sitting between them. CDR3 length: 13 residues. Here the CDR3 DNA reads TGTGCCAGCCGAACTCAGGGGCCTTATGGCTACACCTTC. Translated, it gives CASRTQGPYGYTF.

This clonotype appeared many times. The chain combines TRBV27 with TRBJ1-1; D is unclear. Trimming cost V 6 bases and J 3 bases, with 5 bases left between them. The CDR3 consists of 11 residues. Germline values: CDR1 MNHEY, CDR2 SMNVEV (reference sequence). CDR3 bases: TGTGCCAGCAGGTCGTACACTGAAGCTTTCTTT. This sequence encodes CASRSYTEAFF.

The V call is TRBV7-8, the J call TRBJ2-3; 9 bases line up with TRBD2. Losses at the gene ends were 0 bases for V and 2 bases for J; bases not matched to a gene: 6. The CDR3 extends over 17 amino acids. Germline CDR1 and CDR2: SGHVS and FQNEAQ. The CDR3 loop reads CASSLALTSGNTDTQYF. The CDR3 DNA reads as TGTGCCAGCAGCTTAGCGCTGACTAGCGGAAACACAGATACGCAGTATTTT.

This clonotype has more than one count but fewer than ten. The rearrangement links TRBV7-6 to TRBJ2-1; 13 bases fit TRBD2. The V gene end was trimmed by 4 bases and the J gene end by 0 bases; junction bases not matched to a gene: 3. This CDR3 comprises 17 residues. Looked up from germline, CDR1 is SGHVS and CDR2 is FNYEAQ. CDR3 amino acids: CASSSGTSGVSYNEQFF. The CDR3 DNA reads TGTGCCAGCAGCTCCGGGACTAGCGGGGTCTCCTACAATGAGCAGTTCTTC.

This clonotype was picked up a small number of times. This sequence joins TRBV7-2 and TRBJ2-2, with 13 bases matching TRBD2. The CDR3 spans 19 residues. With V trimmed by 0 bases and J by 6 bases, 10 bases remained unmatched. Germline assignment: CDR1 SGHTA and CDR2 FQGNSA. Here the CDR3 DNA reads TGTGCCAGCAGCTTAGCGTTCCGACTAGCGGGGGGAGTCGCCGGGGAGCTGTTTTTT. This translates into CASSLAFRLAGGVAGELFF.

The genes are TRBV19 and TRBJ2-5; maybe TRBD1 (5 bases). V dropped 3 bases and J dropped 5 bases, with 16 bases sitting between them. The CDR3 runs to 15 residues. Germline CDR1 is LNHDA and CDR2 is SQIVND (reference sequence). The CDR3 region is CASSMTVSDRETQYF. The CDR3 DNA is TGTGCCAGTAGTATGACAGTATCTGACCGGGAGACCCAGTACTTC.

The CDR3 coding sequence is TGTGCCAGCAGTTACTCGACGGGGGGTGAGCAGTTCTTC. Protein: CASSYSTGGEQFF. V gene TRBV6-2 or TRBV6-3 combines with J gene TRBJ2-1, with 7 bases matching TRBD2. The ends lost 0 bases at V and 9 bases at J; junction bases unmatched: 2. Germline CDR1 and CDR2: MNHEY and SVGEGT. This CDR3 region has 13 residues.

This clonotype has only a few counts. The chain has TRBV7-9 and TRBJ2-1, with D tentatively TRBD2 (6 bases). This CDR3 spans 15 amino acids. From germline, CDR1 is SEHNR and CDR2 FQNEAQ (reference sequence). The V gene lost 6 bases and the J gene lost 2 bases, with 14 bases spanning the gap. CDR3 loop: CASSQPGETYNEQFF. CDR3 DNA: TGTGCCAGCAGTCAACCGGGGGAAACCTACAATGAGCAGTTCTTC. The variable domain in full, completed from reference TRBV7-9 and TRBJ2-1, reads DTGVSQNPRHKITKRGQNVTFRCDPISEHNRLYWYRQTLGQGPEFLTYFQNEAQLEKSRLLSDRFSAERPKGSFSTLEIQRTEQGDSAMYLCASSQPGETYNEQFFGPGTRLTVL.